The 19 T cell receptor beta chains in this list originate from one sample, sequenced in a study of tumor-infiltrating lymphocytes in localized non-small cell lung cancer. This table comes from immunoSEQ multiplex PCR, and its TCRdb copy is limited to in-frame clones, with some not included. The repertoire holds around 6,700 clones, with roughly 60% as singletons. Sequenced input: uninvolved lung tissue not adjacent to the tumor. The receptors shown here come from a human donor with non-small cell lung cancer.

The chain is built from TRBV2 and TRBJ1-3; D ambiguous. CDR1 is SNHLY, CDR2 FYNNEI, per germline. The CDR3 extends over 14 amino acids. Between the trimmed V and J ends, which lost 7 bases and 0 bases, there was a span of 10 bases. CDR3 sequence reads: CASTRLNSGNTIYF. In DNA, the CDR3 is TGTGCCAGCACTAGACTGAACTCTGGAAACACCATATATTTT.

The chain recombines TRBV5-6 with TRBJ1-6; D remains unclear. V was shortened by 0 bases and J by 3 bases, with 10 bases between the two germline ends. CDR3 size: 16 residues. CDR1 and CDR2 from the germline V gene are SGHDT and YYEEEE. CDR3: CASSLGQVYYNSPLHF. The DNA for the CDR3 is TGTGCCAGCAGCTTGGGGCAGGTCTACTATAATTCACCCCTCCACTTT.

The CDR3 DNA is TGTGCCAGCAGTCCGGTTAAAGGGGGAGGCTATGGCTACACCTTC. Protein sequence: CASSPVKGGGYGYTF. J is TRBJ1-2 and V is TRBV2, with D tentatively TRBD1 (6 bases). V shed 5 bases and J shed 4 bases, with 17 bases lying between them. Germline values: CDR1 SNHLY, CDR2 FYNNEI. This CDR3 contains 15 residues.

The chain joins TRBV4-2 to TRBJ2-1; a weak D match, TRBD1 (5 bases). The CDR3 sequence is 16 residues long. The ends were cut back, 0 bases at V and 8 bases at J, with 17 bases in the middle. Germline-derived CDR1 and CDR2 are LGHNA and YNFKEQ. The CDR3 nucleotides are TGTGCCAGCAGCCAAGATTTGAGGAACTGGGGCCATGAGCAGTTCTTC. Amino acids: CASSQDLRNWGHEQFF.

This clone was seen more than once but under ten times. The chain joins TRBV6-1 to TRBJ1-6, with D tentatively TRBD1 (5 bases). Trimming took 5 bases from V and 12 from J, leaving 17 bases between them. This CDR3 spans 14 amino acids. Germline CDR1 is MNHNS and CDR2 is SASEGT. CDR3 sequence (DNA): TGTGCCAGCAGTTGGGAGACAGACCTTAAACCCCTCCACTTT. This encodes CASSWETDLKPLHF.

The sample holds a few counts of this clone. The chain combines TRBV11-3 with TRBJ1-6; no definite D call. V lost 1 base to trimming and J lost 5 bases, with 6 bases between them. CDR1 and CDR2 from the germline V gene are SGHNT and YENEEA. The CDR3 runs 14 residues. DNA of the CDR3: TGTGCCAGCAGCTTAGGTCGGAATAATTCACCCCTCCACTTT. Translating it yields CASSLGRNNSPLHF.

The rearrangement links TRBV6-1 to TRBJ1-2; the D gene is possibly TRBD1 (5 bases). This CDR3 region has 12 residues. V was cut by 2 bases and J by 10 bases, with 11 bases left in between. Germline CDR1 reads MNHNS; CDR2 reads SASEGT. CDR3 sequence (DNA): TGTGCCAGCAGTGAAACAAGGGACGTCTACACCTTC. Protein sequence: CASSETRDVYTF.

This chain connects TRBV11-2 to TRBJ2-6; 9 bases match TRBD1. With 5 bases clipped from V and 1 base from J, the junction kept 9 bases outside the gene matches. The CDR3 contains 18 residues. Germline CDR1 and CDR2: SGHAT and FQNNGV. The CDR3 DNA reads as TGTGCCAGCAGCCGGGGGGACAGGGAAAAGTCTGGGGCCAACGTCCTGACTTTC. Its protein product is CASSRGDREKSGANVLTF. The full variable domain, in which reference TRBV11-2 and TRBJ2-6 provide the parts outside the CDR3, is EAGVAQSPRYKIIEKRQSVAFWCNPISGHATLYWYQQILGQGPKLLIQFQNNGVVDDSQLPKDRFSAERLKGVDSTLKIQPAKLEDSAVYLCASSRGDREKSGANVLTFGAGSRLTVL.

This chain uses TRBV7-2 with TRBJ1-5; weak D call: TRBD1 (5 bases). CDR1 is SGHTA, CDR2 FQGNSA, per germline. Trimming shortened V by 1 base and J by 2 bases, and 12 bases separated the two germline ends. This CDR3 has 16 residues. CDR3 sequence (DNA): TGTGCCAGCAGCTTAGGGGTGAGGGGTGGCAATCAGCCCCAGCATTTT. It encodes CASSLGVRGGNQPQHF.

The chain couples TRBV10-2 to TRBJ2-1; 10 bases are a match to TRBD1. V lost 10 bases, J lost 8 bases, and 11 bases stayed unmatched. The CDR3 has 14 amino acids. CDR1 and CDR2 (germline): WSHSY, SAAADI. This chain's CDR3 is CAIHPGQGFDEQFF. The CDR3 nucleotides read TGCGCCATACATCCGGGACAGGGGTTTGATGAGCAGTTCTTC.

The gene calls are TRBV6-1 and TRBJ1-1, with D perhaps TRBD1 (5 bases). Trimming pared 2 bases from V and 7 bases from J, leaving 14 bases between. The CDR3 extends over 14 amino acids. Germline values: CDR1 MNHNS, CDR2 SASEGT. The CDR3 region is CASSESRQRGEAFF. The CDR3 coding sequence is TGTGCCAGCAGTGAAAGCCGACAGAGGGGTGAAGCTTTCTTT.

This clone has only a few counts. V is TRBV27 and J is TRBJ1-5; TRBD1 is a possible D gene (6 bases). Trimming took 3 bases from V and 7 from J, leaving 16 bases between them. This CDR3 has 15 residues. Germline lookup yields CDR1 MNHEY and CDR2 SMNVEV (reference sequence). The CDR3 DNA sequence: TGTGCCAGCAGTTTCATCGGGGGGGCGCTCCAGCCCCAGCATTTT. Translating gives CASSFIGGALQPQHF.

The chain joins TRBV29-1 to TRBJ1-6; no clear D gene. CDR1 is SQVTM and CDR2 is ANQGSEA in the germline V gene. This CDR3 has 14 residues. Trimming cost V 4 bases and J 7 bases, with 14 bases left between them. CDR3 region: CSVGGQDANSPLHF. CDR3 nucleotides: TGCAGCGTTGGAGGGCAGGACGCAAATTCACCCCTCCACTTT.

CDR3 residues: CASSLPGQGREQYF. The CDR3 DNA reads as TGTGCCAGCAGCCTTCCGGGACAGGGCCGGGAGCAGTACTTC. The chain uses TRBV6-5 and TRBJ2-5; 9 positions match TRBD1. Germline V gene sequence: CDR1 MNHEY, CDR2 SVGAGI. J lost 11 bases, V lost 6 bases, and 13 bases had no gene match. This CDR3 has 14 residues.

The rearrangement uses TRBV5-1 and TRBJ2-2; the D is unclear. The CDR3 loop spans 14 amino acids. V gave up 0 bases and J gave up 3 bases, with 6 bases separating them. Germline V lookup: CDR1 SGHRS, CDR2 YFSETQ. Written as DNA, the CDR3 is TGCGCCAGCAGCTTGGGTGTGGACACCGGGGAGCTGTTTTTT. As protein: CASSLGVDTGELFF. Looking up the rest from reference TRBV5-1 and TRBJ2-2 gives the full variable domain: KAGVTQTPRYLIKTRGQQVTLSCSPISGHRSVSWYQQTPGQGLQFLFEYFSETQRNKGNFPGRFSGRQFSNSRSEMNVSTLELGDSALYLCASSLGVDTGELFFGEGSRLTVL.

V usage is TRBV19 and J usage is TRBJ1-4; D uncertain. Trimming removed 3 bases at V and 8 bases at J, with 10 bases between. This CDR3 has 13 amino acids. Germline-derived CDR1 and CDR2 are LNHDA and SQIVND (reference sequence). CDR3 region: CASSIGWKEKLFF. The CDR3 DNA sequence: TGTGCCAGTAGTATTGGTTGGAAAGAAAAACTGTTTTTT.

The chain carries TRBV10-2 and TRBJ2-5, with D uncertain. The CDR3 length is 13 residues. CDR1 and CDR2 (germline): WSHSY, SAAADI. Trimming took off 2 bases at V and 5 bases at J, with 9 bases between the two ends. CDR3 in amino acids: CASSERARETQYF. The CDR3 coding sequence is TGCGCCAGCAGTGAGCGGGCCCGGGAGACCCAGTACTTC.

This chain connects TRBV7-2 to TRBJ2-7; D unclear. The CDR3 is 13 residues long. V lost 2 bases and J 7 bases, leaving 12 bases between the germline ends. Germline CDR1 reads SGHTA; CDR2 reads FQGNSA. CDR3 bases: TGTGCCAGCAGCTTAATCACAAAGGAAGAGCAGTACTTC. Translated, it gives CASSLITKEEQYF.

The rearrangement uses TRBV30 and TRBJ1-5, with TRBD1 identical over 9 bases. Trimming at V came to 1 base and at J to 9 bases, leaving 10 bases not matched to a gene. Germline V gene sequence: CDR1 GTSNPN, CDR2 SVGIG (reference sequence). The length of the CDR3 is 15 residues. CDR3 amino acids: CAWSAQDRGLGPQHF. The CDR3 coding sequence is TGTGCCTGGAGTGCCCAGGACAGGGGCCTTGGGCCCCAGCATTTT.